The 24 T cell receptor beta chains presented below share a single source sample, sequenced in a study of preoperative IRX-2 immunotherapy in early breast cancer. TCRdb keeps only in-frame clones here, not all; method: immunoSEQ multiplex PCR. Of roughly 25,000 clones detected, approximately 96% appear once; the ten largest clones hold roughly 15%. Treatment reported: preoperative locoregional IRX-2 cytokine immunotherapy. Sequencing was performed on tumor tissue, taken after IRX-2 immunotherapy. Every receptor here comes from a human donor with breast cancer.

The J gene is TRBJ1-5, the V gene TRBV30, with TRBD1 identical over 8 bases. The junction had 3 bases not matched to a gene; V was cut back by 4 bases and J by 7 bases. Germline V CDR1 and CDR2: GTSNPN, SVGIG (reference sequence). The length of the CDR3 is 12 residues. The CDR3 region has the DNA TGTGCCTGGAAACAGGGGGACCAGCCCCAGCATTTT. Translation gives CAWKQGDQPQHF.

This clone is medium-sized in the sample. CDR3 residues: CASSERSTDTQYF. CDR3 nucleotide sequence: TGTGCCAGCAGTGAGAGGAGCACAGATACGCAGTATTTT. The V gene is TRBV6-4, the J gene TRBJ2-3; no firm D call. The CDR3 contains 13 residues. CDR1 and CDR2 (germline): MRHNA, SNTAGT. The V and J ends lost 3 bases and 0 bases respectively, with 4 bases between them.

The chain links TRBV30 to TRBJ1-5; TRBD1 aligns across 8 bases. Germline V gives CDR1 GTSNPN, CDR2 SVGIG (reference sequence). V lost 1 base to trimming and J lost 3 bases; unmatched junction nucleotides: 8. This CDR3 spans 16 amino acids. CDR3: CAWSARWTGNNQPQHF. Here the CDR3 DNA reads TGTGCCTGGAGTGCTCGGTGGACAGGGAACAATCAGCCCCAGCATTTT.

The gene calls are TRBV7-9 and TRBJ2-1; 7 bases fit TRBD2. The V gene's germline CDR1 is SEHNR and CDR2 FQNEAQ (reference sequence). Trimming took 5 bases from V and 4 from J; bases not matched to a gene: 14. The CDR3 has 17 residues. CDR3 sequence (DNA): TGTGCCAGCAGCACCCACCTAGCGGTGGAAAAATACAATGAGCAGTTCTTC. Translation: CASSTHLAVEKYNEQFF.

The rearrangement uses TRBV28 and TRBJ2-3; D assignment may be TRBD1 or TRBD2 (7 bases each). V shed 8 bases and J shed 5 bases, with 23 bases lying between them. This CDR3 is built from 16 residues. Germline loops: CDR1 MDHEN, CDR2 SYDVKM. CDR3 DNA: TGTGCCAGCGCCTTGGGGGGGGCAGGGGGTTTAGATACGCAGTATTTT. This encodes CASALGGAGGLDTQYF.

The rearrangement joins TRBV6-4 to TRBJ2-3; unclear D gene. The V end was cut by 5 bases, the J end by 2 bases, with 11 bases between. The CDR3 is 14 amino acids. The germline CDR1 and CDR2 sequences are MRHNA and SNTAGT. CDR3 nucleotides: TGTGCCAGCAGTTCCCGCCCTGACACAGATACGCAGTATTTT. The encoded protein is CASSSRPDTDTQYF.

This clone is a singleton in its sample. CDR3 in amino acids: CASSLGLLSVGVNEQFF. The CDR3 DNA reads TGTGCCAGTAGCCTCGGACTTCTCTCGGTGGGAGTTAATGAGCAGTTCTTC. The chain recombines TRBV19 with TRBJ2-1; TRBD2 is a possible D gene (5 bases). The CDR3 has 17 amino acids. The germline CDR1 and CDR2 sequences are LNHDA and SQIVND (reference sequence). Trimming removed 6 bases from V and 7 bases from J, with 25 bases in between.

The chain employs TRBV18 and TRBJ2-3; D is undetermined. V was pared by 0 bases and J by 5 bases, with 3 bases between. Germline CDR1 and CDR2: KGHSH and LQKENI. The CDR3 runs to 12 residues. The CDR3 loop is CASSPPGDTQYF. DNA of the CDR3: TGTGCCAGCTCACCACCAGGAGATACGCAGTATTTT.

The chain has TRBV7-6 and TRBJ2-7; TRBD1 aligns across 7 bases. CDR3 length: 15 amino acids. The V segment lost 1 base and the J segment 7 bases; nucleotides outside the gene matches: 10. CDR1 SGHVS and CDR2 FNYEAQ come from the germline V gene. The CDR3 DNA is TGTGCCAGCAGCTTAGGTCGAGGGGGCGCAGGGGAGCAGTACTTC. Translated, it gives CASSLGRGGAGEQYF. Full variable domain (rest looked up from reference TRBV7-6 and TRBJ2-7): GAGVSQSPRYKVTKRGQDVALRCDPISGHVSLYWYRQALGQGPEFLTYFNYEAQQDKSGLPNDRFSAERPEGSISTLTIQRTEQRDSAMYRCASSLGRGGAGEQYFGPGTRLTVT.

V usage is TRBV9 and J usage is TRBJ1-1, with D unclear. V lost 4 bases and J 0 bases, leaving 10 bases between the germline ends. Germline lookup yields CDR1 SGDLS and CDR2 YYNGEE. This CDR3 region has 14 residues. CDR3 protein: CASSPRPMNTEAFF. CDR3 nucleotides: TGTGCCAGCAGCCCAAGACCCATGAACACTGAAGCTTTCTTT.

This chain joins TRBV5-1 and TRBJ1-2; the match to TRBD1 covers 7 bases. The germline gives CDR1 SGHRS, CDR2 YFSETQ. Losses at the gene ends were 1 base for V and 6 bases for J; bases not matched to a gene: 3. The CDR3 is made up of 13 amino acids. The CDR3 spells CASSLTGANGYTF. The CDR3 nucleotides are TGCGCCAGCAGCTTGACAGGGGCGAATGGCTACACCTTC.

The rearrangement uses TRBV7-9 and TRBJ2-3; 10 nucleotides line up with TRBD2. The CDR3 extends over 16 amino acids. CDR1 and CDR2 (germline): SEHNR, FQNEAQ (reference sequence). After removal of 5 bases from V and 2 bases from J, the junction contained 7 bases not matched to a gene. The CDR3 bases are TGTGCCAGCAGCCTGAGGACTAGCGGCTACACAGATACGCAGTATTTT. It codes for CASSLRTSGYTDTQYF.

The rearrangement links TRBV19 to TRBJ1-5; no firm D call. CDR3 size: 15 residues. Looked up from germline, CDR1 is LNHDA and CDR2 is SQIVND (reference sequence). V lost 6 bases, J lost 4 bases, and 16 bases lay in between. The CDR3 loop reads CASRERAGGNQPQHF. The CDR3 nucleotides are TGTGCCAGTAGAGAAAGGGCAGGCGGAAATCAGCCCCAGCATTTT. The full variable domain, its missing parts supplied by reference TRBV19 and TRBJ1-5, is DGGITQSPKYLFRKEGQNVTLSCEQNLNHDAMYWYRQDPGQGLRLIYYSQIVNDFQKGDIAEGYSVSREKKESFPLTVTSAQKNPTAFYLCASRERAGGNQPQHFGDGTRLSIL.

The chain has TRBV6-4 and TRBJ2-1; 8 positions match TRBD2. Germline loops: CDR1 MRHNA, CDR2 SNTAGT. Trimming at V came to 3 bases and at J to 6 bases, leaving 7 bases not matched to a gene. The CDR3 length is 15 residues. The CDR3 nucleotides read TGTGCCAGCAGTGATTCCGGGAGGGCCGGCAATGAGCAGTTCTTC. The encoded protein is CASSDSGRAGNEQFF.

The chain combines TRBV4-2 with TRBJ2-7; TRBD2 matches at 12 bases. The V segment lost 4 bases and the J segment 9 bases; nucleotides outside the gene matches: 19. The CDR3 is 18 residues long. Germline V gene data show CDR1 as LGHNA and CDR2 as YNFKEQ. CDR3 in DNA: TGTGCCAGCAGCCGAACCGGCGGCCGACTAGCGGGAGAGGTAGGGCAGTACTTC. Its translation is CASSRTGGRLAGEVGQYF.

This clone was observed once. The CDR3 loop reads CASSLGGTSGEQYF. CDR3 bases: TGTGCCAGCAGCTTAGGGGGGACTAGCGGGGAGCAGTATTTT. The chain combines TRBV7-8 with TRBJ2-3; 13 nucleotides agree with TRBD2. Germline-derived CDR1 and CDR2 are SGHVS and FQNEAQ. This CDR3 contains 14 residues. Trimming cost V 1 base and J 11 bases; bases outside gene matches: 3.

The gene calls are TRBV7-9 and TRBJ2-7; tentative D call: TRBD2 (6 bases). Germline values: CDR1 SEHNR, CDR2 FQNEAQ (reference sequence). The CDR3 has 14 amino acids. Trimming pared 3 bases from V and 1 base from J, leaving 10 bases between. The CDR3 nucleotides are TGTGCCAGCAGCTTCCCCGGGACTTCCTACGAGCAGTACTTC. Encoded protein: CASSFPGTSYEQYF.

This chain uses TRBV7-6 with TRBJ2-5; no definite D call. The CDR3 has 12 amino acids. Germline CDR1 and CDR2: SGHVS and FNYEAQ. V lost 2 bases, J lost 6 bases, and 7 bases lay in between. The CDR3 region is CASSLPSQTQYF. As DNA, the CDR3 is TGTGCCAGCAGCTTACCGTCGCAGACCCAGTACTTC.

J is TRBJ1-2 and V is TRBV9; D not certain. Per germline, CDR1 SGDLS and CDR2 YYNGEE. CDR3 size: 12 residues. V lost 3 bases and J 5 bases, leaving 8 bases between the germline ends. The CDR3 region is CASSADGYGYTF. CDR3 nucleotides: TGTGCCAGCAGCGCCGACGGTTATGGCTACACCTTC.

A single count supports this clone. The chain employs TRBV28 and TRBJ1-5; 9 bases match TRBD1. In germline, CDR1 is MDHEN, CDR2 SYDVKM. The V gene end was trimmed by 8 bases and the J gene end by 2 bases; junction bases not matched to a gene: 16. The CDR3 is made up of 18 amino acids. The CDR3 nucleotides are TGTGCCAGCTACCTGGGGCTTATCCGGGACAGGGGCAATCAGCCCCAGCATTTT. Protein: CASYLGLIRDRGNQPQHF.

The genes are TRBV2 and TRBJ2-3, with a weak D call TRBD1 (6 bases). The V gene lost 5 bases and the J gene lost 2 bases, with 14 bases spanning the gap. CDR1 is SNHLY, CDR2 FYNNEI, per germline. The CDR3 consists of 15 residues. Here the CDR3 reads CASSNRDSDTDTQYF. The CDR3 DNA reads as TGTGCCAGCAGTAACAGGGATTCAGACACAGATACGCAGTATTTT.

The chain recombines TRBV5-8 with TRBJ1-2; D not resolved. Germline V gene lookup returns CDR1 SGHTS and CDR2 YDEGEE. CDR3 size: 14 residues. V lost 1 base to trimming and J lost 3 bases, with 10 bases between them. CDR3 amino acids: CASSLSARDYGYTF. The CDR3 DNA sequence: TGTGCCAGCAGCTTGTCGGCTCGCGACTATGGCTACACCTTC.

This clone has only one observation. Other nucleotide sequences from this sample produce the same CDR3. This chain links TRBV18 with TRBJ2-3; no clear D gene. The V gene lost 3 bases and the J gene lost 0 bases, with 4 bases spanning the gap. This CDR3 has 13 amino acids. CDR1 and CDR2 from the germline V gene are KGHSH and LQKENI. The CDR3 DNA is TGTGCCAGCTCACCTCCCAGCACAGATACGCAGTATTTT. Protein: CASSPPSTDTQYF.

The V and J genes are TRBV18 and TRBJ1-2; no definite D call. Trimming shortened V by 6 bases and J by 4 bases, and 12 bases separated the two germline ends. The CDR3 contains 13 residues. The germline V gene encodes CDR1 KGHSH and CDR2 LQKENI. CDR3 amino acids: CASSALETYGYTF. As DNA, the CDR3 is TGTGCCAGCTCCGCATTGGAGACCTATGGCTACACCTTC.